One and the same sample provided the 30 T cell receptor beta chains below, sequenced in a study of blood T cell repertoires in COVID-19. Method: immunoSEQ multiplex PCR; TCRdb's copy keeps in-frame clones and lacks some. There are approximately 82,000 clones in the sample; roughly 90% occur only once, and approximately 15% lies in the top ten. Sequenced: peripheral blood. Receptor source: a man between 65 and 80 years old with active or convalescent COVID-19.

The CDR3 sequence is CASSLLAGAYNEQFF. In DNA, the CDR3 is TGCGCCAGCAGCCTACTAGCGGGAGCCTACAATGAGCAGTTCTTC. The rearrangement joins TRBV5-1 to TRBJ2-1, with 11 bases lining up with TRBD2. The CDR3 is 15 amino acids. V dropped 4 bases and J dropped 2; count of bases not matched to a gene: 2. Germline CDR1 SGHRS, CDR2 YFSETQ.

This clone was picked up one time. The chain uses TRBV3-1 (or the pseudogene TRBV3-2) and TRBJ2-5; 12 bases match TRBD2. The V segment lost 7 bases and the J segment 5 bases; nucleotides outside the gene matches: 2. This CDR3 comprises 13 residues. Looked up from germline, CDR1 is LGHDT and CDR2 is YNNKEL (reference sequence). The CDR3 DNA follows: TGTGCCAGCACCCTAGCGGGGGGGGAGACCCAGTACTTC. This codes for CASTLAGGETQYF.

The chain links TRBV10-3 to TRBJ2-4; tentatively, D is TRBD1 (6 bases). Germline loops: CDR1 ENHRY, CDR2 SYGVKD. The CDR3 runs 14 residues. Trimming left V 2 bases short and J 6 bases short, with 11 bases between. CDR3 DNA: TGTGCCATCAGTGAGACAGGGCTAGGAAACATTCAGTACTTC. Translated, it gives CAISETGLGNIQYF.

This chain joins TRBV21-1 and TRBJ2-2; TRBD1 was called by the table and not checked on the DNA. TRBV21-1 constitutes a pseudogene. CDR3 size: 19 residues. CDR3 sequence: CASSINPDRRTTNTGELFF. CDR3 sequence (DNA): TGTGCCAGCAGCATAAATCCGGATAGGCGGACAACGAACACCGGGGAGCTGTTTTTT.

The CDR3 sequence is CASSKPTGLQETQYF. For the CDR3, the DNA is TGTGCCAGCAGTAAACCGACAGGCCTCCAAGAGACCCAGTACTTC. This sequence joins TRBV25-1 and TRBJ2-5; TRBD1 is a possible D gene (6 bases). Germline V gene data show CDR1 as MGHDK and CDR2 as SYGVNS. This CDR3 has 15 amino acids. V lost 5 bases, J lost 1 base, and 14 bases lay in between.

The CDR3, as DNA: TGCGCCAGCAGCCCGGTGTCCGGGATTAACTATGGCTACACCTTC. Its translation: CASSPVSGINYGYTF. V and J are TRBV4-3 and TRBJ1-2; D uncertain. From germline, CDR1 is LGHNA and CDR2 YSLEER. The CDR3 spans 15 residues. V lost 4 bases and J 1 base, leaving 13 bases between the germline ends.

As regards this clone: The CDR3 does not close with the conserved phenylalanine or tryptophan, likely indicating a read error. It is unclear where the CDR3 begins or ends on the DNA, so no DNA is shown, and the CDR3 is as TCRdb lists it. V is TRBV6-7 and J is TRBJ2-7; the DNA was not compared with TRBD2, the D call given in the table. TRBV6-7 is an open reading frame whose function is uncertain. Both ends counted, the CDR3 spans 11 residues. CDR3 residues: CASSYSGTSYS.

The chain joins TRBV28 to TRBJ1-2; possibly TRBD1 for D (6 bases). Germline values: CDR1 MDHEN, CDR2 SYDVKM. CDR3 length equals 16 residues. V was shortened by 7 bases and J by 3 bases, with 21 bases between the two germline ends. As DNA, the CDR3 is TGTGCCAGCAATTCTCCCGCAGGCAGGGGCGACTATGGCTACACCTTC. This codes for CASNSPAGRGDYGYTF.

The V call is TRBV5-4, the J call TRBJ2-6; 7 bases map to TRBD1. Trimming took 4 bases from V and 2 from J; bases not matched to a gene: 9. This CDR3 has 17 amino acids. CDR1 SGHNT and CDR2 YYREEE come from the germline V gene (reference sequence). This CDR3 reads CASSRQGSSPGANVLTF. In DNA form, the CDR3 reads TGTGCCAGCAGCCGACAGGGATCCTCCCCTGGGGCCAACGTCCTGACTTTC.

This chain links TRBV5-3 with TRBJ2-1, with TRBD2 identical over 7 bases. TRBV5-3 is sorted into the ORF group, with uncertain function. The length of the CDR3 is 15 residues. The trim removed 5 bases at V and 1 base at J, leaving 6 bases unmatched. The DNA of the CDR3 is TGTGCCAGAAGGTGCCTGCGGGGGTCCTACAATGAGCAGTTCTTC. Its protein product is CARRCLRGSYNEQFF.

For the CDR3, the DNA is TGTGCCAGCAGTTACTCGGGGCAGGGGGCGCTCTACGAGCAGTACTTC. It specifies CASSYSGQGALYEQYF. V and J are TRBV6-5 and TRBJ2-7; 8 bases are shared with TRBD1. Germline loops: CDR1 MNHEY, CDR2 SVGAGI. This CDR3 is 16 amino acids long. J lost 3 bases, V lost 0 bases, and 7 bases had no gene match.

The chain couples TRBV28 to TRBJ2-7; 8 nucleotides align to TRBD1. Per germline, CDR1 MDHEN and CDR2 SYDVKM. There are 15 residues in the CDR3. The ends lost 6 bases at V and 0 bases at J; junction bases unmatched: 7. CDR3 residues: CASRFDRGSSYEQYF. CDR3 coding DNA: TGTGCCAGCAGATTCGACAGGGGAAGCTCCTACGAGCAGTACTTC.

CDR3: CASSEGAGSNGYTF. The CDR3 region has the DNA TGTGCCAGCAGTGAAGGGGCGGGGTCCAATGGCTACACCTTC. The chain combines TRBV2 with TRBJ1-2, with unresolved D. Germline lookup yields CDR1 SNHLY and CDR2 FYNNEI. The ends were cut back, 1 base at V and 6 bases at J, with 12 bases in the middle. The CDR3 covers 14 residues.

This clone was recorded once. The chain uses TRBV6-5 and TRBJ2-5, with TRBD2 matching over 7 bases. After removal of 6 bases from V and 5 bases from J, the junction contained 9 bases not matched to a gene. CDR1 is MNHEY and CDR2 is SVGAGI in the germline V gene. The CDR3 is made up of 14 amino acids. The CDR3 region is CASSPGGPRETQYF. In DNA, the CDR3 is TGTGCCAGCAGCCCGGGGGGTCCGAGGGAGACCCAGTACTTC.

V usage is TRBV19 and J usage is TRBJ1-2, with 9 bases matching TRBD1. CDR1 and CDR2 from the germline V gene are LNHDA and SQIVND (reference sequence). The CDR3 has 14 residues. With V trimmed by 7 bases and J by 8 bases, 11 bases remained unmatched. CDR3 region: CASTPGQGRKGYTF. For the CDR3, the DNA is TGTGCCAGTACCCCGGGACAGGGAAGGAAAGGCTACACCTTC.

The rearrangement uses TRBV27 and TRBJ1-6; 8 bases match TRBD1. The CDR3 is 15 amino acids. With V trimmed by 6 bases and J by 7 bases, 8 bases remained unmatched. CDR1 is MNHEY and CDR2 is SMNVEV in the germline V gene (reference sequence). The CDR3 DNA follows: TGTGCCAGCAGAGTCCAGGGGGCGCGGAATTCACCCCTCCACTTT. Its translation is CASRVQGARNSPLHF.

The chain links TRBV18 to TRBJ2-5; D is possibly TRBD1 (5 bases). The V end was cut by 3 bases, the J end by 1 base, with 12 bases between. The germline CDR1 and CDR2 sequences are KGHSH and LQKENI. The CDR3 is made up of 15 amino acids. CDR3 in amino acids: CASSPFGQGQETQYF. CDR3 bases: TGTGCCAGCTCACCTTTCGGGCAGGGCCAAGAGACCCAGTACTTC.

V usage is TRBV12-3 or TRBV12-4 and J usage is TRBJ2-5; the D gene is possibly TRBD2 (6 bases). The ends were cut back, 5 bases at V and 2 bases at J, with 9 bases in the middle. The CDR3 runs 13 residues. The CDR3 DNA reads TGTGCCAGCAGTACGACTAGTCAAGAGACCCAGTACTTC. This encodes CASSTTSQETQYF.

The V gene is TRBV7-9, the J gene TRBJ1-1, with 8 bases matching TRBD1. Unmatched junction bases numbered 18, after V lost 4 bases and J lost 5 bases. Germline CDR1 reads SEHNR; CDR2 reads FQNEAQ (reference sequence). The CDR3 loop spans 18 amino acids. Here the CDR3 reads CASSSPKAGGAENTEAFF. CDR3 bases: TGTGCCAGCAGCTCCCCGAAGGCAGGGGGCGCCGAAAATACTGAAGCTTTCTTT.

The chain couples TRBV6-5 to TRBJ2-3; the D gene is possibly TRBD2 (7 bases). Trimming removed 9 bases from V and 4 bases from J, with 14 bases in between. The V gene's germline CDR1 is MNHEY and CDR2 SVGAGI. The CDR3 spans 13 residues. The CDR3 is CASQAGQSDTQYF. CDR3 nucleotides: TGTGCCAGTCAAGCGGGACAATCAGATACGCAGTATTTT.

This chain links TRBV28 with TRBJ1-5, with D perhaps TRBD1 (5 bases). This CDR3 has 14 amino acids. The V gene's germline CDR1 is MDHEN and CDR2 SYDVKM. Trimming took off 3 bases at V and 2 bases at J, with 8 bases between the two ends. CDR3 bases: TGTGCCAGCAGTTTGGGGGGTGGCAATCAGCCCCAGCATTTT. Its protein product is CASSLGGGNQPQHF.

This CDR3 is CASNPRGSTEAFF. The CDR3 DNA follows: TGTGCCAGCAACCCCCGGGGGTCCACGGAAGCTTTCTTT. The chain combines TRBV9 with TRBJ1-1, with D tentatively TRBD1 (5 bases). Germline lookup yields CDR1 SGDLS and CDR2 YYNGEE. V was pared by 6 bases and J by 8 bases, with 17 bases between. This CDR3 is 13 amino acids long. Looking up the rest from reference TRBV9 and TRBJ1-1 gives the full variable domain: DSGVTQTPKHLITATGQRVTLRCSPRSGDLSVYWYQQSLDQGLQFLIQYYNGEERAKGNILERFSAQQFPDLHSELNLSSLELGDSALYFCASNPRGSTEAFFGQGTRLTVV.

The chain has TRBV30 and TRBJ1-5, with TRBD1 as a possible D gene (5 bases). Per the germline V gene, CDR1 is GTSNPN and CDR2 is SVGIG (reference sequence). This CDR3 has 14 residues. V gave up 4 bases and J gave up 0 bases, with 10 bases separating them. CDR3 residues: CAWNARDSNQPQHF. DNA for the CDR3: TGTGCCTGGAACGCCAGGGATAGCAATCAGCCCCAGCATTTT.

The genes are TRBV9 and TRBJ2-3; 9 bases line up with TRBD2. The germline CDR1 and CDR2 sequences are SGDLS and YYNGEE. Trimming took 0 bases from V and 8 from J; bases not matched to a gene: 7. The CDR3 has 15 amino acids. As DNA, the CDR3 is TGTGCCAGCAGCGTAGAAGGTAGCGGGAGTCTTACGCAGTATTTT. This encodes CASSVEGSGSLTQYF.

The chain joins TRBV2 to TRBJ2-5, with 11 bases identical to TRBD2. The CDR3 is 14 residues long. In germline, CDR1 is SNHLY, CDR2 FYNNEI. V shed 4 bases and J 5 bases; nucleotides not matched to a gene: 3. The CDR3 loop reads CASSVASGRETQYF. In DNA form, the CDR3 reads TGTGCCAGCAGTGTGGCTAGCGGGAGGGAGACCCAGTACTTC.

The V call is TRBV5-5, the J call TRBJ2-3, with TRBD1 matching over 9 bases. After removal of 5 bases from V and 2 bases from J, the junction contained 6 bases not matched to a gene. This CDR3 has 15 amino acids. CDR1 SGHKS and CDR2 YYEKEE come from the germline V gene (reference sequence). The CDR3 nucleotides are TGTGCCAGCAGAACAGGGGGCCCCATCACAGATACGCAGTATTTT. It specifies CASRTGGPITDTQYF.

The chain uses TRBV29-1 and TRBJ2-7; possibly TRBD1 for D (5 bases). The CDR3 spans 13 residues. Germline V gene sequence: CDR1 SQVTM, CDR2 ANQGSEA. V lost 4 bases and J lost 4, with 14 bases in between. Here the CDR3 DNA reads TGCAGCGTTGCCGGCAGGGTGAGGTACGAGCAGTACTTC. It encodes CSVAGRVRYEQYF.

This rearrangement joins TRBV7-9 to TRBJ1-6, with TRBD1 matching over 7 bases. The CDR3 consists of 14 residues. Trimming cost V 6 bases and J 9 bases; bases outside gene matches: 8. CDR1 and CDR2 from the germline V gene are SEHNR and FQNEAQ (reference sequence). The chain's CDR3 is CASRPDRESSPLHF. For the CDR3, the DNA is TGTGCCAGCAGACCCGACAGGGAAAGTTCACCCCTCCACTTT.

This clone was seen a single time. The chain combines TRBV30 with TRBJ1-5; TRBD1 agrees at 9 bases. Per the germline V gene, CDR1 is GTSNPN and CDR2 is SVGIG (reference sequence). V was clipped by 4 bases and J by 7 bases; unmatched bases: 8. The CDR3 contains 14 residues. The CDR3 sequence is CAWNKDRGGQPQHF. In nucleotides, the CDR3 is TGTGCCTGGAATAAGGACAGGGGAGGGCAGCCCCAGCATTTT.

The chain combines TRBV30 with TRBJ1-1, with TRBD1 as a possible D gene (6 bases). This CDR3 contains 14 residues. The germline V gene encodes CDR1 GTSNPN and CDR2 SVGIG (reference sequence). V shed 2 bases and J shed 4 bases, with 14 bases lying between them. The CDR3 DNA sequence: TGTGCCTGGAGTTTAACCAGGGGTGGCACTGAAGCTTTCTTT. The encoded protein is CAWSLTRGGTEAFF.